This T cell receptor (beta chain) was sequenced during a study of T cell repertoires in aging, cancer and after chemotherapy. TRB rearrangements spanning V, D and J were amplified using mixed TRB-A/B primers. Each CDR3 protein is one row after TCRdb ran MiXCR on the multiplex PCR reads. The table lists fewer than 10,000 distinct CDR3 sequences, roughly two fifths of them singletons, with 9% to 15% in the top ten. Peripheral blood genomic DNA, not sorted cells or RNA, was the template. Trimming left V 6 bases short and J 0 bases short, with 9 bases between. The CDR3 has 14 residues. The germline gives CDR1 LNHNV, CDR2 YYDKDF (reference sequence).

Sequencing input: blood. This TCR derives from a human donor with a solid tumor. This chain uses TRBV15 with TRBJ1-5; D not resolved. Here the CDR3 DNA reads TGTGCCACCAGTCCGGGTCATAGCAATCAGCCCCAGCATTTT. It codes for CATSPGHSNQPQHF.